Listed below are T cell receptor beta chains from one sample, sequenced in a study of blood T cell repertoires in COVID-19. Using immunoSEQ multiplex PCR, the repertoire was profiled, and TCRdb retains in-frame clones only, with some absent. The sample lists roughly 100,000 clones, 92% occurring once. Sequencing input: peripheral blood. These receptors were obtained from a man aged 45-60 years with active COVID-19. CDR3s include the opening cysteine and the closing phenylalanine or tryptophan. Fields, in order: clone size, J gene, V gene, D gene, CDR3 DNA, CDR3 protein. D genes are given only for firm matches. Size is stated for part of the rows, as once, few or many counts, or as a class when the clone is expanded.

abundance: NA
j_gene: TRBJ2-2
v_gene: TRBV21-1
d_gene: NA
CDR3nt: TGTGCCAGCAGCAAAGCCCCATCAGGGAGGTTCGGGGAGCTGTTTTTT
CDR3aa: CASSKAPSGRFGELFF

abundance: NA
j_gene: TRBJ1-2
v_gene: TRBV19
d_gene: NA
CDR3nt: TGTGCCAGTAGTATCGGGATTGCACCCGACTACACCTTC
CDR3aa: CASSIGIAPDYTF

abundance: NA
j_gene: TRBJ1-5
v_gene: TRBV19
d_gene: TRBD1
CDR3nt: TGTGCCAGTACCCGGGACAGGGGAACAAGACAGCCCCAGCATTTT
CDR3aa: CASTRDRGTRQPQHF

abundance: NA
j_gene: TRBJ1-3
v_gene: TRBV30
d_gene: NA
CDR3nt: TGTGCCTGGAGTGTATCACAGGGAAACACCATATATTTT
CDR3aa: CAWSVSQGNTIYF

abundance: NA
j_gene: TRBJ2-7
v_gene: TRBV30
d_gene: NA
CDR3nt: TGTGCCTGGAGTGTATTGGGGGGAGACGAGCAGTACTTC
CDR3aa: CAWSVLGGDEQYF

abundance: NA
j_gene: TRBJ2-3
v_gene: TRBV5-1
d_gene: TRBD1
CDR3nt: TGCGCCAGCAGCTTGGCCGGACAGGCGTACACAGATACGCAGTATTTT
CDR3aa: CASSLAGQAYTDTQYF

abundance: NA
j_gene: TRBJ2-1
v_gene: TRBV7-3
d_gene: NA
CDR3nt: TGTGCCAGCAGCTTAAATCAGGGTTCAACCTACAATGAGCAGTTCTTC
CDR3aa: CASSLNQGSTYNEQFF

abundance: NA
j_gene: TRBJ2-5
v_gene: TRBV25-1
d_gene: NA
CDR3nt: TGTGCCAGCACCCGGGACGGCGGGGCAGGGACCCAGTACTTC
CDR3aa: CASTRDGGAGTQYF

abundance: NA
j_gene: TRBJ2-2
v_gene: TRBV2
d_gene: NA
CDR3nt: TGTGCCAGCAGTGAGTCGGGGTCCTTTGGCGGGGAGCTGTTTTTT
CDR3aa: CASSESGSFGGELFF

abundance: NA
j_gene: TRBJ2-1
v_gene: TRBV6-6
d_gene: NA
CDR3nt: TGTGCCAGCAGACAGGGCAATGAGCAGTTCTTC
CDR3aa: CASRQGNEQFF

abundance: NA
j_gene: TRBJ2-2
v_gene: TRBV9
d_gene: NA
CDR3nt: TGTGCCAGCAGCGTAGGAGGGAAAAGCACCGGGGAGCTGTTTTTT
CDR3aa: CASSVGGKSTGELFF

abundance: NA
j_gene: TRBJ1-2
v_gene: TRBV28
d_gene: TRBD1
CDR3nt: TGTGCCAGCAGGGCAGGGGGTTCGGGGGGCTACACCTTC
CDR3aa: CASRAGGSGGYTF

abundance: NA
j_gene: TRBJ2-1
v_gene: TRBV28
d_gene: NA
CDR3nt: TGTGCCAGCAGTTTATCAGGTATGATCCCCAATGAGCAGTTCTTC
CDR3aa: CASSLSGMIPNEQFF

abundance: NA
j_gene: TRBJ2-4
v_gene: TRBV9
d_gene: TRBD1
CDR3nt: TGTGCCAGCAATCGGGCAGGGGGCCCCTATGCCGAAAACATTCAGTACTTC
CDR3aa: CASNRAGGPYAENIQYF

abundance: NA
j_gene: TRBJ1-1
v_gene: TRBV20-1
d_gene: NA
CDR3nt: TGCAGTGCAAGGGACATCCCTGAAGCTTTCTTT
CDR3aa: CSARDIPEAFF

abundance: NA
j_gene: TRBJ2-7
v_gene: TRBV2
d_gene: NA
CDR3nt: TGTGCCAGCAGTGAAGCCCCCGGTCGCGTCGAGCAGTACTTC
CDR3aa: CASSEAPGRVEQYF

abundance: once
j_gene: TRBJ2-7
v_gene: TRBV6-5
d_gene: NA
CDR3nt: TGTGCCAGCAGTAGCGATAGGGGTCAACACGAGCAGTACTTC
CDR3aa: CASSSDRGQHEQYF

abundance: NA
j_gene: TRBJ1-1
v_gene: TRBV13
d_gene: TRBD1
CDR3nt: TGTGCCAGCAGCTCGACAGGGTTCACTGAAGCTTTCTTT
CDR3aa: CASSSTGFTEAFF

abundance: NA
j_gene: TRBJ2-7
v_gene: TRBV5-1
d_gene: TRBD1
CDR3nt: TGCGCCAGCAGCTTGGATTTCTTGGGACAGGGAAGCGAGCAGTACTTC
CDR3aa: CASSLDFLGQGSEQYF

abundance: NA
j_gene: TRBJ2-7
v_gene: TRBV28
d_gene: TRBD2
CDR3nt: TGTGCCAGCAGCCAACAGGGGGCCGGGACTAGCGGGAGGGTGTGGGACGAGCAGTACTTC
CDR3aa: CASSQQGAGTSGRVWDEQYF

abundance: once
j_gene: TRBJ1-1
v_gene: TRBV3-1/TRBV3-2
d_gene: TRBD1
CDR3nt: TGTGCCAGCAGCCGACAGGGGGTCGGGAACACTGAAGCTTTCTTT
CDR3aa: CASSRQGVGNTEAFF

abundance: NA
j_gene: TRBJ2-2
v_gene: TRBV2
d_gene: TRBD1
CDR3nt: TGTGCCAGCAGTGAGACAGGGGAGGTCGGGGAGCTGTTTTTT
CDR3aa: CASSETGEVGELFF

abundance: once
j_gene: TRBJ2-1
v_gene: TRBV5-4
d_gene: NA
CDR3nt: TGTGCCAGCAGCTTGCACGAGGGAGACAATGAGCAGTTCTTC
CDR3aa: CASSLHEGDNEQFF

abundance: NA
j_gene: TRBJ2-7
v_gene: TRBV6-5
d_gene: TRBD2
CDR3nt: TGTGCCAGCAGCCGACTAGCGGGAGCTGACGAGCAGTACTTC
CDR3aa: CASSRLAGADEQYF

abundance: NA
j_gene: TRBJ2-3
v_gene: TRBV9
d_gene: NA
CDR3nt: TGTGCCAGCAGCGTATCAGAAAGCACAGATACGCAGTATTTT
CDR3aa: CASSVSESTDTQYF

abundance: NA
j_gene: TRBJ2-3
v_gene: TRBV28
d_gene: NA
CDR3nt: TGTGCCAGCAGTCCCCCTTTTAGCGGAGATACGCAGTATTTT
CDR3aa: CASSPPFSGDTQYF

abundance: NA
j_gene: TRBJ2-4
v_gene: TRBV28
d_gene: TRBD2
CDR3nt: TGTGCCAGCAGTCCAGCGGGAGTCGTACACATTCAGTACTTC
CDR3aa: CASSPAGVVHIQYF

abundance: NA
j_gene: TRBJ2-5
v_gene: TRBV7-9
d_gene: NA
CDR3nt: TGTGCCAGCAGTCAGGGGCAGGGGAGATTCGGAGAGACCCAGTACTTC
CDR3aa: CASSQGQGRFGETQYF

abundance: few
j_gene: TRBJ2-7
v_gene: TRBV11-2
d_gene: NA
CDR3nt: TGTGCCAGCAGCTTAGCGATACGCGGGACCTCGCAAAGGGGTGAGCAGTACTTC
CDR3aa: CASSLAIRGTSQRGEQYF

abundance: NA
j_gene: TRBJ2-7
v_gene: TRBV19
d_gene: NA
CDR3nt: TGTGCCAGTAGTATTGGCTCTTTGGCAGGCGAGCAGTACTTC
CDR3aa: CASSIGSLAGEQYF

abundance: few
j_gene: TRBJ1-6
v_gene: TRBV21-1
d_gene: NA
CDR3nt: TGTGCCAGCAGCAGCAGGGTCCATTCACCCCTCCACTTT
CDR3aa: CASSSRVHSPLHF

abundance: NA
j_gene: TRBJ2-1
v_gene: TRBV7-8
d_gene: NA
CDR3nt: TGTGCCAGCAGCTTAGTAACCTCTCGCAGCATACTCGGGTCCTACAATGAGCAGTTCTTC
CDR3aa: CASSLVTSRSILGSYNEQFF

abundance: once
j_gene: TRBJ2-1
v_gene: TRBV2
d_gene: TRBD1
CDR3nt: TGTGCCAGCAGTGTAGACAGGGGCATCGATGAGCAGTTCTTC
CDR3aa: CASSVDRGIDEQFF

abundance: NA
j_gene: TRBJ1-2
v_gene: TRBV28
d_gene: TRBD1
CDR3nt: TGTGCCAGCATGGGGACAGAAGACTATGGCTACACCTTC
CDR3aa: CASMGTEDYGYTF

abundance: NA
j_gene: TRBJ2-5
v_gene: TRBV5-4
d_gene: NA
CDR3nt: TGTGCCAGCAGCTGGGACTCTGGAGAAGAGACCCAGTACTTC
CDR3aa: CASSWDSGEETQYF

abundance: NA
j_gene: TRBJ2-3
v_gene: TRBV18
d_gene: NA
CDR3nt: TGTGCCAGCTCACCACAGCCGGATACGCAGTATTTT
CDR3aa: CASSPQPDTQYF

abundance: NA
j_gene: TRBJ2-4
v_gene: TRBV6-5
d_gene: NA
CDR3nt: TGTGCCAGCAGTCAGCGGCAGTTAAAAAACATTCAGTACTTC
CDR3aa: CASSQRQLKNIQYF

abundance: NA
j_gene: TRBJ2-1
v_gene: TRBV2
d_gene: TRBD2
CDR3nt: TGTGCCAGCAGCTCTTCAAGCGGGAGTGGAAATGAGCAGTTCTTC
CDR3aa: CASSSSSGSGNEQFF